A single sample is the source of the 7 T cell receptor beta chains below, sequenced in a study of shared clonotypes between healthy human individuals. Naive CD8 cells were CD45RO-negative, positively selected for CCR7, excluding terminally differentiated effector memory CD45RA+ cells. Assay used: immunoSEQ multiplex PCR; TCRdb lists only in-frame clones, some missing. Of more than 500,000 clones in the sample, roughly 96% were seen once. Material for sequencing was naive CD8+ T cells sorted from blood. These receptor sequences come from a woman aged 25 to 39 in good health.

The V call is TRBV28, the J call TRBJ1-1; 8 positions agree with TRBD1. The germline V gene encodes CDR1 MDHEN and CDR2 SYDVKM. With 6 bases clipped from V and 1 base from J, the junction kept 7 bases outside the gene matches. This CDR3 region has 15 residues. The CDR3 here is CASSLDRGTNTEAFF. The CDR3, as DNA: TGTGCCAGCAGCCTAGACAGGGGTACGAACACTGAAGCTTTCTTT.

The J gene is TRBJ2-7, the V gene TRBV4-1; D is possibly TRBD2 (6 bases). Germline V gene sequence: CDR1 MGHRA, CDR2 YSYEKL. The CDR3 is 15 amino acids. V dropped 3 bases and J dropped 4 bases, with 16 bases sitting between them. The CDR3 loop reads CASSQGTLKPYEQYF. The CDR3 coding sequence is TGCGCCAGCAGCCAGGGGACTTTAAAACCTTACGAGCAGTACTTC.

The chain carries TRBV19 and TRBJ1-6; 9 nucleotides line up with TRBD1. Germline CDR1 is LNHDA and CDR2 is SQIVND (reference sequence). Losses at the gene ends were 6 bases for V and 8 bases for J; bases not matched to a gene: 11. The CDR3 is made up of 16 amino acids. The CDR3 protein is CASSTDSGTGYSPLHF. The CDR3 region has the DNA TGTGCCAGTAGCACCGACTCTGGGACAGGGTATTCACCCCTCCACTTT.

The genes are TRBV6-5 and TRBJ2-7; TRBD1 matches at 10 bases. This CDR3 region has 15 residues. V was pared by 0 bases and J by 3 bases, with 2 bases of the junction left unmatched. Germline V gene data show CDR1 as MNHEY and CDR2 as SVGAGI. The CDR3 loop is CASSYSRTGGYEQYF. For the CDR3, the DNA is TGTGCCAGCAGTTACTCGCGGACAGGGGGCTACGAGCAGTACTTC.

The V call is TRBV19, the J call TRBJ1-5, with 7 bases aligning to TRBD1. The CDR3 runs to 16 residues. Germline values: CDR1 LNHDA, CDR2 SQIVND (reference sequence). Germline trimming cut 5 bases from V and 3 bases from J; bases unmatched to any gene: 10. DNA for the CDR3: TGTGCCAGTAGTGGGGGACAGTCATATTTCAATCAGCCCCAGCATTTT. Its translation: CASSGGQSYFNQPQHF.

The chain is built from TRBV9 and TRBJ2-1; D not resolved. This CDR3 comprises 12 residues. The V end was cut by 3 bases, the J end by 5 bases, with 6 bases between. Germline CDR1 is SGDLS and CDR2 is YYNGEE. The CDR3 DNA follows: TGTGCCAGCAGCGGTGGGGACAATGAGCAGTTCTTC. This codes for CASSGGDNEQFF.

The V call is TRBV13, the J call TRBJ1-3; D gene uncertain. The CDR3 totals 15 residues. Trimming removed 4 bases at V and 0 bases at J, with 10 bases between. Germline CDR1 PRHDT, CDR2 FYEKMQ (reference sequence). The CDR3 coding sequence is TGTGCCAGCAGCTCCCCCGGGTACTCTGGAAACACCATATATTTT. Translation: CASSSPGYSGNTIYF.